The subject of this entry is one T cell receptor (beta chain). This sample is part of a study of cytomegalovirus exposure and HLA in healthy donors. The PCR had 60 Vbeta and 13 Jbeta primers. Produced via immunoSEQ multiplex PCR; TCRdb's table is partial and in-frame only. The sample's table shows 60,000 to 90,000 clones. Sequencing was carried out using PBMCs. The receptor was isolated from a woman aged 35 to 49 in good health and CMV-seropositive.

CDR3 sequence: CASSSGGHGYTF. CDR3 nucleotides: TGTGCCAGCAGCTCGGGGGGGCATGGCTACACCTTC. The V and J genes are TRBV13 and TRBJ1-2, with D possibly being TRBD1 (6 bases). This CDR3 has 12 residues. V gave up 4 bases and J gave up 6 bases, with 9 bases separating them. Germline loops: CDR1 PRHDT, CDR2 FYEKMQ (reference sequence).